The rows below give T cell receptor beta chains drawn from one sample of a study of CD8+CD57+ T cells in acquired aplastic anemia. A single record per CDR3 protein comes from TCRdb applying MiXCR to the reads. Of tens of thousands of distinct CDR3 sequences listed, roughly half are singletons. The specimen was sorted CD4+, CD8+, or CD8+CD57+ T cells (not recorded which) from PBMCs. These receptors were collected from a human donor in good health, serving as a control. Each CDR3 is given with its conserved first and last residue.

cdr3_aa	v_call	j_call
CASSLVGTGSNQPQHF	TRBV7-8	TRBJ1-5
CASSQGLPAGVNTEAFF	TRBV3-1	TRBJ1-1
CASSILVRSEQYF	TRBV19	TRBJ2-7
CATSAGLYEQYF	TRBV2	TRBJ2-7
CAIGVGARETQYF	TRBV2	TRBJ2-5
CASSPLGTDGNTIYF	TRBV19	TRBJ1-3
CASSEGPVSYEQYF	TRBV19	TRBJ2-7
CAIRAGTGVVNTDTQYF	TRBV10-3	TRBJ2-3
CSARRTGAETQYF	TRBV20-1	TRBJ2-5
CASSSIGTHTETQYF	TRBV19	TRBJ2-5
CASCPTGQGIFGCTF	TRBV9	TRBJ1-2
CASRRTGENTEAFF	TRBV5-1	TRBJ1-1
CATSDNLRLEAFF	TRBV24-1	TRBJ1-1
CASSLWGEEKLFF	TRBV11-2	TRBJ1-4
CASSAPGTRPSYEQYF	TRBV19	TRBJ2-7
CASSRSLAGYEQYF	TRBV7-2	TRBJ2-7
CAISEGQSTDTQYF	TRBV10-3	TRBJ2-3
CASSEWGERYF	TRBV25-1	TRBJ1-3
CASKRGTGEWVNSPLHF	TRBV19	TRBJ1-6
CATASEGLEYF	TRBV10-3	TRBJ2-7
CASSYDRQETQYF	TRBV7-9	TRBJ2-5
CASSTSPGQGARTEAFF	TRBV7-9	TRBJ1-1
CASSDNYGYTF	TRBV2	TRBJ1-2
CAWSPGNNSPLHF	TRBV30	TRBJ1-6
CASSYTFTDTQYF	TRBV19	TRBJ2-3
CATSRLLAGDNEQFF	TRBV15	TRBJ2-1
CASSDPRQGTNTGELFF	TRBV25-1	TRBJ2-2
CATSPGQGPLYGYTF	TRBV15	TRBJ1-2
CASRGTGVYGYTF	TRBV2	TRBJ1-2
CSVEEPRQAAEAFF	TRBV29-1	TRBJ1-1
CASSGAGTGFSGANVLTF	TRBV25-1	TRBJ2-6
CASSEPGTDVYGYTF	TRBV19	TRBJ1-2
CASSARGLAGGTQYF	TRBV25-1	TRBJ2-5
CAISGLAYEQYF	TRBV10-3	TRBJ2-7
CSVVRQGELRETQYF	TRBV29-1	TRBJ2-5
CASSGGVAGANVLTF	TRBV25-1	TRBJ2-6
CASSRRGQETQYF	TRBV2	TRBJ2-5
CAMKREGSYEQYF	TRBV10-3	TRBJ2-7
CSVEEDTTQTYEQYF	TRBV29-1	TRBJ2-7
CASDQDRGNTIYF	TRBV2	TRBJ1-3
CASRQRDKNFYEQYF	TRBV11-2	TRBJ2-7
CASGTYLGGTEAFF	TRBV19	TRBJ1-1
CASSISTGGNEQYF	TRBV19	TRBJ2-7
CSVRTAGGCTF	TRBV29-1	TRBJ1-2
CASTPQGNQPQHF	TRBV7-9	TRBJ1-5
CASSESGVTYNEQFF	TRBV2	TRBJ2-1
CASSLHRVGTDTQYF	TRBV5-5	TRBJ2-3
CASSRPGGLNTEAFF	TRBV19	TRBJ1-1